In this sample, the clone carrying this T cell receptor beta chain turned up a few times. The antigen remains undetermined. The data originate from a study of CD8+ T cells in alopecia areata. Study-level results: Persistence in scalp and blood during tofacitinib was observed for many expanded lesional clones. Significant decreases in scalp clonality and expanded CD8+ clones followed tofacitinib treatment.

Investigators isolated RNA and reverse transcribed it into cDNA to act as the sequencing template. The assay was immunoSEQ multiplex PCR, and TCRdb's table has in-frame clones only and misses some. This sample yields around 180,000 clones, of which roughly 60% are seen a single time; over 0.9% belongs to the top ten. Treatment here: oral pan-JAK inhibitor, 5-10 mg twice daily. This CDR3 contains 13 residues. V dropped 5 bases and J dropped 5 bases, with 9 bases sitting between them. Material: CD4+ T cells sorted from blood, obtained at week 24, from a patient treated with tofacitinib. This sequence originates from a human donor with alopecia areata. V usage is TRBV23-1 and J usage is TRBJ1-4, with D hard to call. TRBV23-1 qualifies as an ORF whose function is uncertain. CDR3 bases: TGCGCCAGCAGTGTACGGGTGAATGAAAAACTGTTTTTT. It codes for CASSVRVNEKLFF.